Listed below are T cell receptor beta chains from one sample, sequenced in a study of T cells after yellow fever vaccination. Each CDR3 protein is one row after TCRdb ran MiXCR on the 5' RACE reads. The sample shows 500,000 to 650,000 distinct CDR3 sequences, roughly a sixth of them seen only once. The specimen comprised PBMCs, sampled 5 days after the first yellow fever vaccination. Receptor source: a man aged 18 to 35 who received the YFV17D yellow fever vaccine. Each CDR3 is given with its conserved first and last residue. The order of the fields is J gene, V gene, D gene, clone size, CDR3 protein, CDR3 DNA. A D gene is named only where the DNA matches it firmly. The size field is filled for only some rows; it gives once, few, many or a size class.

TRBJ2-7 TRBV6-2/TRBV6-3 NA NA CASQFNEISYEQYF TGTGCCAGCCAATTTAACGAAATCTCCTACGAGCAGTACTTC
TRBJ1-5 TRBV6-1 NA NA CASSESSGSQPQHF TGTGCCAGCAGTGAAAGTTCGGGGAGCCAGCCCCAGCATTTT
TRBJ2-4 TRBV10-2 NA NA CASTGDTGAKNIQYF TGCGCCAGTACGGGGGACACAGGGGCCAAAAACATTCAGTACTTC
TRBJ2-1 TRBV14 NA NA CASSGTRLNNEQFF TGTGCCAGCAGCGGGACAAGATTGAACAATGAGCAGTTCTTC
TRBJ1-5 TRBV6-2/TRBV6-3 NA few CASSPRGWQPQHF TGTGCCAGCAGTCCGAGGGGATGGCAGCCCCAGCATTTT
TRBJ2-3 TRBV7-8 NA once CASSATRRETSTDTQYF TGTGCCAGCAGCGCAACCAGACGGGAAACTAGCACAGATACGCAGTATTTT
TRBJ2-7 TRBV5-1 NA NA CASSRRIGSYEQYF TGCGCCAGCAGCCGTAGAATCGGCTCCTACGAGCAGTACTTC
TRBJ2-5 TRBV4-1 NA few CASSQAPQGPRETQYF TGCGCCAGCAGCCAAGCGCCCCAGGGGCCGAGGGAGACCCAGTACTTC
TRBJ1-5 TRBV7-9 NA few CASSNSNQPQHF TGTGCCAGCAGTAATAGCAATCAGCCCCAGCATTTT
TRBJ2-2 TRBV19 TRBD1 NA CASSTGTGYGELFF TGTGCCAGTAGTACCGGGACAGGGTACGGGGAGCTGTTTTTT
TRBJ2-3 TRBV6-2/TRBV6-3 TRBD2 NA CASSRGLADYSTDTQYF TGTGCCAGCAGCCGAGGACTAGCGGATTATAGCACAGATACGCAGTATTTT
TRBJ1-2 TRBV10-3 NA NA CATRTDLGLSSSGGYTF TGTGCCACCCGTACTGATTTAGGACTGTCCTCCTCGGGGGGCTACACCTTC
TRBJ1-1 TRBV5-5 NA NA CASSPLTDTFF TGTGCCAGCAGCCCACTGACAGATACTTTCTTT
TRBJ2-1 TRBV11-2 TRBD1 NA CASTLQGANEQFF TGTGCCAGCACCCTACAGGGGGCAAATGAGCAGTTCTTC
TRBJ2-2 TRBV5-1 NA NA CASSLFRKNTGELFF TGCGCCAGCAGCTTGTTCCGGAAGAACACCGGGGAGCTGTTTTTT
TRBJ2-2 TRBV27 NA few CASSFPQGGATGELFF TGTGCCAGCAGTTTCCCCCAGGGGGGGGCCACCGGGGAGCTGTTTTTT
TRBJ1-6 TRBV3-1 NA NA CASSQITSLGGSPLHF TGTGCCAGCAGCCAAATAACTTCTCTGGGAGGTTCACCCCTCCACTTT
TRBJ2-5 TRBV9 NA NA CASSVAMVRGRETQYF TGTGCCAGCAGCGTAGCCATGGTCAGGGGTCGGGAGACCCAGTACTTC
TRBJ1-2 TRBV19 NA NA CASSPGGGRSNLAGYTF TGTGCCAGTAGTCCAGGCGGAGGCAGGTCGAATTTGGCTGGCTACACCTTC
TRBJ2-2 TRBV27 NA few CASSGHFSGELFF TGTGCCAGCAGTGGCCATTTTTCCGGGGAGCTGTTTTTT
TRBJ1-4 TRBV18 NA NA CASSPSSTNEKLFF TGTGCCAGCTCACCCTCTTCGACTAATGAAAAACTGTTTTTT
TRBJ2-5 TRBV5-1 TRBD2 NA CASTSSGVWQETQYF TGCGCCAGCACTTCTAGCGGGGTTTGGCAAGAGACCCAGTACTTC